This TCR beta chain emerged from a study of shared clonotypes between healthy human individuals. Approximately 30,000 T cell genomes (around 200 ng DNA) went into each sorted-subset replicate. Repertoires were generated with immunoSEQ multiplex PCR, while TCRdb's copy carries only in-frame clones and drops some. The sample includes roughly 2 million clones, 90% to 95% of them seen just once. V trimming: 2 bases; J trimming: 7 bases; junction bases outside the gene matches: 11. There are 17 residues in the CDR3. Germline V gene data show CDR1 as MGHRA and CDR2 as YSYEKL. This TCR was recovered from a man aged 18 to 30 in good health. The sample consisted of naive CD4+ T cells sorted from blood. Subset of the sample: CD45RA+ positively selected. The chain joins TRBV4-1 to TRBJ2-3; 11 nucleotides match TRBD2. The chain's CDR3 is CASSQRVAGGALYTQYF. In nucleotides, the CDR3 is TGCGCCAGCAGCCAAAGGGTAGCGGGGGGGGCACTTTATACGCAGTATTTT.